This T cell receptor beta chain was found in a study of cytomegalovirus exposure and HLA in healthy donors. CDR1 is MDHEN and CDR2 is SYDVKM in the germline V gene. J was trimmed by 8 bases and V by 3 bases; bases with no gene match: 7. The CDR3 length is 15 residues. Study findings and constraints: Reported performance of the classifier showed diagnosis of cytomegalovirus status with high specificity and sensitivity. DRB1 showed the most TCR associations and HLA-C the fewest in a later analysis, as rates varied by HLA locus. The study had only CMV serostatus as immune exposure information. CMV antigen specificity of three CMV-associated chains was confirmed in vitro.

Amplification used 60 Vbeta primers and 13 Jbeta primers. TCRdb's table, derived via immunoSEQ multiplex PCR, lists solely in-frame clones and lacks some. The sample contains roughly 100,000 clones, around 79% of which appear only once. As concerns this clone: The target antigen is unknown.

The sample was PBMCs. The gene calls are TRBV28 and TRBJ2-4, with TRBD2 matching over 10 bases. The clonotype comes from a man over 45 in good health and CMV-seropositive. This chain's CDR3 is CASSFGAGGSDIQYF. In DNA, the CDR3 is TGTGCCAGCAGTTTTGGAGCGGGAGGGTCGGACATTCAGTACTTC. The entire variable domain, with the rest obtained from reference TRBV28 and TRBJ2-4, is as follows: DVKVTQSSRYLVKRTGEKVFLECVQDMDHENMFWYRQDPGLGLRLIYFSYDVKMKEKGDIPEGYSVSREKKERFSLILESASTNQTSMYLCASSFGAGGSDIQYFGAGTRLSVL.